The rows below give T cell receptor beta chains drawn from one sample of a study of blood T cell repertoires in COVID-19. Libraries were prepared by immunoSEQ multiplex PCR; TCRdb keeps only in-frame clonotypes and omits some of them. Of under 60,000 clones in the sample, 75% to 95% were seen once. The sample consisted of peripheral blood. The source of these receptors is a man aged 50 or older with active COVID-19. Each CDR3 is given with its conserved first and last residue. D genes are given only for firm matches. Only some rows state a clone size, as once, few, many or a class for expanded clones.

d_call: TRBD1
v_call: TRBV5-8
j_call: TRBJ1-6
clone_size: NA
cdr3_aa: CASSPGQGISYNSPLHF
cdr3_nt: TGTGCCAGCAGCCCGGGACAGGGGATATCCTATAATTCACCCCTCCACTTT

d_call: NA
v_call: TRBV5-6
j_call: TRBJ2-6
clone_size: NA
cdr3_aa: CASSSGGSGSSGANVLTF
cdr3_nt: TGTGCCAGCAGCAGTGGAGGTAGCGGAAGCTCTGGGGCCAACGTCCTGACTTTC

d_call: TRBD1
v_call: TRBV15
j_call: TRBJ2-5
clone_size: NA
cdr3_aa: CATSRNRGGETQYF
cdr3_nt: TGTGCCACCAGCAGGAACAGGGGTGGGGAGACCCAGTACTTC

d_call: NA
v_call: TRBV7-2
j_call: TRBJ2-1
clone_size: few
cdr3_aa: CASSPGIHEQFF
cdr3_nt: TGTGCCAGCAGCCCGGGTATCCATGAGCAGTTCTTC

d_call: NA
v_call: TRBV7-9
j_call: TRBJ2-2
clone_size: NA
cdr3_aa: CASSSTRRGGTGELFF
cdr3_nt: TGTGCCAGCAGCTCCACACGTAGGGGGGGCACCGGGGAGCTGTTTTTT

d_call: NA
v_call: TRBV10-3
j_call: TRBJ1-1
clone_size: NA
cdr3_aa: CAISESRVMAEAFF
cdr3_nt: TGTGCCATCAGTGAGTCGAGGGTAATGGCTGAAGCTTTCTTT

d_call: NA
v_call: TRBV10-2
j_call: TRBJ2-7
clone_size: NA
cdr3_aa: CASSALSYEQYF
cdr3_nt: TGCGCCAGCAGCGCCCTATCTTACGAGCAGTACTTC

d_call: NA
v_call: TRBV10-2
j_call: TRBJ2-7
clone_size: once
cdr3_aa: CASSESSDEQYF
cdr3_nt: TGCGCCAGCAGTGAGTCCAGCGACGAGCAGTACTTC

d_call: TRBD1
v_call: TRBV25-1
j_call: TRBJ1-6
clone_size: NA
cdr3_aa: CASIFRGQPTTYNSPLHF
cdr3_nt: TGTGCCAGCATCTTTCGGGGACAGCCTACGACCTATAATTCACCCCTCCACTTT

d_call: TRBD1
v_call: TRBV28
j_call: TRBJ1-6
clone_size: NA
cdr3_aa: CASRSQGAYNSPLHF
cdr3_nt: TGTGCCAGCAGGTCCCAGGGGGCCTATAATTCACCCCTCCACTTT

d_call: NA
v_call: TRBV10-2
j_call: TRBJ2-1
clone_size: NA
cdr3_aa: CASSEQALNEQFF
cdr3_nt: TGCGCCAGCAGTGAGCAGGCCCTTAACGAGCAGTTCTTC

d_call: NA
v_call: TRBV18
j_call: TRBJ2-7
clone_size: NA
cdr3_aa: CASSRDQAKFGEQYF
cdr3_nt: TGTGCCAGCTCACGCGACCAAGCGAAGTTTGGCGAGCAGTACTTC

d_call: TRBD2
v_call: TRBV7-2
j_call: TRBJ2-5
clone_size: NA
cdr3_aa: CASSQRMGLGATQYF
cdr3_nt: TGTGCCAGCAGCCAACGTATGGGACTAGGGGCGACCCAGTACTTC

d_call: NA
v_call: TRBV6-5
j_call: TRBJ2-1
clone_size: NA
cdr3_aa: CASSYSRERGYNEQFF
cdr3_nt: TGTGCCAGCAGTTACTCGAGGGAGCGCGGGTACAATGAGCAGTTCTTC

d_call: NA
v_call: TRBV5-8
j_call: TRBJ2-4
clone_size: NA
cdr3_aa: CASTIGRLSKNIQYF
cdr3_nt: TGTGCCAGCACCATTGGGAGGCTTTCCAAAAACATTCAGTACTTC

d_call: NA
v_call: TRBV5-1
j_call: TRBJ1-1
clone_size: NA
cdr3_aa: CASSLGYQGLYTEAFF
cdr3_nt: TGCGCCAGCAGCTTGGGGTATCAGGGATTGTACACTGAAGCTTTCTTT

d_call: NA
v_call: TRBV5-5
j_call: TRBJ2-4
clone_size: NA
cdr3_aa: CASSLAGAPENIQYF
cdr3_nt: TGTGCCAGCAGCTTGGCAGGGGCACCCGAAAACATTCAGTACTTC

d_call: NA
v_call: TRBV6-6
j_call: TRBJ1-2
clone_size: NA
cdr3_aa: CASSYWTDGYTF
cdr3_nt: TGTGCCAGCAGTTATTGGACAGATGGCTACACCTTC

d_call: NA
v_call: TRBV14
j_call: TRBJ1-2
clone_size: NA
cdr3_aa: CASSQGLQYTF
cdr3_nt: TGTGCCAGCAGCCAAGGTTTACAGTACACCTTC

d_call: TRBD2
v_call: TRBV4-1
j_call: TRBJ2-1
clone_size: NA
cdr3_aa: CASSQWGGSNNEQFF
cdr3_nt: TGCGCCAGCAGCCAATGGGGCGGGAGTAACAATGAGCAGTTCTTC

d_call: TRBD2
v_call: TRBV10-3
j_call: TRBJ2-2
clone_size: NA
cdr3_aa: CAISALAGGPYTGELFF
cdr3_nt: TGTGCCATCAGTGCCTTAGCGGGGGGCCCCTACACCGGGGAGCTGTTTTTT

d_call: TRBD1
v_call: TRBV28
j_call: TRBJ1-1
clone_size: NA
cdr3_aa: CASSGTGVTEAFF
cdr3_nt: TGTGCCAGTTCCGGGACAGGGGTCACTGAAGCTTTCTTT

d_call: TRBD2
v_call: TRBV7-8
j_call: TRBJ2-7
clone_size: NA
cdr3_aa: CASSKTSGSALYYEQYF
cdr3_nt: TGTGCCAGCAGCAAGACTAGCGGTTCGGCTCTGTACTACGAGCAGTACTTC

d_call: NA
v_call: TRBV14
j_call: TRBJ2-1
clone_size: NA
cdr3_aa: CASSQVGREQFF
cdr3_nt: TGTGCCAGCAGCCAAGTGGGGAGGGAGCAGTTCTTC

d_call: NA
v_call: TRBV3-1/TRBV3-2
j_call: TRBJ2-7
clone_size: NA
cdr3_aa: CASSHSGSAYEQYF
cdr3_nt: TGTGCCAGCAGCCATTCAGGGTCGGCCTACGAGCAGTACTTC

d_call: NA
v_call: TRBV7-9
j_call: TRBJ2-7
clone_size: NA
cdr3_aa: CASSSQGYEQYF
cdr3_nt: TGTGCCAGCAGCTCTCAGGGTTACGAGCAGTACTTC

d_call: TRBD2
v_call: TRBV6-5
j_call: TRBJ2-3
clone_size: NA
cdr3_aa: CASSWGLAENTQYF
cdr3_nt: TGTGCCAGTTCCTGGGGACTAGCGGAGAATACGCAGTATTTT

d_call: TRBD1
v_call: TRBV11-3
j_call: TRBJ2-7
clone_size: NA
cdr3_aa: CASSSTGGTREQYF
cdr3_nt: TGTGCCAGCAGCTCAACAGGGGGTACGCGAGAGCAGTACTTC

d_call: TRBD1
v_call: TRBV18
j_call: TRBJ2-7
clone_size: NA
cdr3_aa: CASSPRGTGSFEQYF
cdr3_nt: TGTGCCAGCTCACCAAGGGGGACAGGGTCCTTCGAGCAGTACTTC

d_call: TRBD1
v_call: TRBV30
j_call: TRBJ2-2
clone_size: NA
cdr3_aa: CAWSGSGGHTGELFF
cdr3_nt: TGTGCCTGGAGTGGGTCAGGGGGACACACCGGGGAGCTGTTTTTT

d_call: TRBD1
v_call: TRBV12-3/TRBV12-4
j_call: TRBJ1-1
clone_size: NA
cdr3_aa: CASSPDRRAEAFF
cdr3_nt: TGTGCCAGCAGCCCGGACAGGCGGGCTGAAGCTTTCTTT

d_call: TRBD2
v_call: TRBV4-1
j_call: TRBJ2-1
clone_size: NA
cdr3_aa: CASSQEGAGGPNEQFF
cdr3_nt: TGCGCCAGCAGCCAAGAAGGAGCGGGGGGGCCTAATGAGCAGTTCTTC

d_call: NA
v_call: TRBV5-5
j_call: TRBJ2-1
clone_size: NA
cdr3_aa: CASSLNHRGAGYNEQFF
cdr3_nt: TGTGCCAGCAGCTTGAATCACAGGGGTGCGGGGTACAATGAGCAGTTCTTC

d_call: TRBD1
v_call: TRBV2
j_call: TRBJ1-3
clone_size: once
cdr3_aa: CASSRGPDATIYF
cdr3_nt: TGTGCCAGCTCGAGGGGGCCGGATGCCACCATATATTTT

d_call: TRBD1
v_call: TRBV28
j_call: TRBJ1-3
clone_size: NA
cdr3_aa: CASSLETGTGNTIYF
cdr3_nt: TGTGCCAGCAGTTTGGAGACAGGGACTGGAAACACCATATATTTT

d_call: TRBD1
v_call: TRBV28
j_call: TRBJ2-7
clone_size: NA
cdr3_aa: CASSGRQGLYEQYF
cdr3_nt: TGTGCCAGCAGTGGAAGACAGGGTCTCTACGAGCAGTACTTC

d_call: NA
v_call: TRBV10-3
j_call: TRBJ2-5
clone_size: NA
cdr3_aa: CAISPDRLLETQYF
cdr3_nt: TGTGCCATCAGTCCCGACAGATTATTAGAGACCCAGTACTTC

d_call: NA
v_call: TRBV6-5
j_call: TRBJ1-1
clone_size: NA
cdr3_aa: CASRGLNTEAFF
cdr3_nt: TGTGCCAGCAGGGGCTTGAACACTGAAGCTTTCTTT

d_call: NA
v_call: TRBV30
j_call: TRBJ2-1
clone_size: NA
cdr3_aa: CAWKGWESSYNEQFF
cdr3_nt: TGTGCCTGGAAAGGGTGGGAGAGCTCCTACAATGAGCAGTTCTTC